Presented here are 6 T cell receptor beta chains from one specimen sequenced in a study of long-term antiretroviral therapy in people with HIV. Survey-level resolution applied to immunoSEQ assay v3.0. Using immunoSEQ multiplex PCR, the repertoire was profiled, and TCRdb retains in-frame clones only, with some absent. The sample lists 20,000 to 25,000 clones, 87% occurring once. Sample: unsorted PBMCs, taken 0.2 years before starting antiretroviral therapy. These receptor sequences come from a man younger than 35 with HIV.

The chain links TRBV20-1 to TRBJ1-4, with unresolved D. Looked up from germline, CDR1 is DFQATT and CDR2 is SNEGSKA (reference sequence). The CDR3 contains 11 residues. V was clipped by 0 bases and J by 16 bases, with 12 bases between them. CDR3 DNA: TGCAGTGCTAGAGATAGGTGGCTGGGGTTTTTT. It specifies CSARDRWLGFF.

The chain carries TRBV27 and TRBJ2-7; 8 positions agree with TRBD2. Per germline, CDR1 MNHEY and CDR2 SMNVEV (reference sequence). This CDR3 is 15 amino acids long. V lost 8 bases and J lost 1; bases outside the gene matches: 10. The CDR3 sequence: CASGAGGPPSYEQYF. The CDR3 DNA sequence: TGTGCCAGCGGGGCGGGGGGTCCTCCTTCCTACGAGCAGTACTTC.

This chain joins TRBV6-5 and TRBJ1-1; TRBD1 matches 9 bases. Trimming removed 6 bases from V and 5 bases from J; junction bases left unmatched: 7. The CDR3 loop spans 14 amino acids. Germline V gene sequence: CDR1 MNHEY, CDR2 SVGAGI. The CDR3 DNA sequence: TGTGCCAGCAGCCTCAACAGGGGGCTGACTGAAGCTTTCTTT. The encoded protein is CASSLNRGLTEAFF.

This sequence joins TRBV29-1 and TRBJ1-1; D gene ambiguous. Trimming cost V 5 bases and J 5 bases, with 9 bases left between them. CDR1 is SQVTM and CDR2 is ANQGSEA in the germline V gene. The CDR3 sequence is 11 residues long. CDR3 nucleotides: TGCAGCGTTCCGTTAGGTACTGAAGCTTTCTTT. Residues: CSVPLGTEAFF. Supplemented by reference TRBV29-1 and TRBJ1-1, the full variable domain reads SAVISQKPSRDICQRGTSLTIQCQVDSQVTMMFWYRQQPGQSLTLIATANQGSEATYESGFVIDKFPISRPNLTFSTLTVSNMSPEDSSIYLCSVPLGTEAFFGQGTRLTVV.

The chain is built from TRBV10-2 and TRBJ2-7; 11 nucleotides line up with TRBD1. CDR1 is WSHSY, CDR2 SAAADI, per germline. CDR3 size: 18 residues. V gave up 4 bases and J gave up 3 bases; unmatched junction bases: 14. In DNA, the CDR3 is TGCGCCAGCAGTGCAAACCTTCCGGGACAGGGGGGGAGCTACGAGCAGTACTTC. It encodes CASSANLPGQGGSYEQYF.

This clone was found once. This chain joins TRBV30 and TRBJ1-1, with TRBD1 identical over 9 bases. This CDR3 is 14 amino acids long. The ends lost 6 bases at V and 6 bases at J; junction bases unmatched: 11. Looked up from germline, CDR1 is GTSNPN and CDR2 is SVGIG (reference sequence). CDR3 residues: CACIDRDRVAEAFF. The CDR3 coding sequence is TGTGCCTGCATTGACCGGGACAGGGTAGCTGAAGCTTTCTTT. Full variable domain (missing parts from reference TRBV30 and TRBJ1-1): SQTIHQWPATLVQPVGSPLSLECTVEGTSNPNLYWYRQAAGRGLQLLFYSVGIGQISSEVPQNLSASRPQDRQFILSSKKLLLSDSGFYLCACIDRDRVAEAFFGQGTRLTVV.